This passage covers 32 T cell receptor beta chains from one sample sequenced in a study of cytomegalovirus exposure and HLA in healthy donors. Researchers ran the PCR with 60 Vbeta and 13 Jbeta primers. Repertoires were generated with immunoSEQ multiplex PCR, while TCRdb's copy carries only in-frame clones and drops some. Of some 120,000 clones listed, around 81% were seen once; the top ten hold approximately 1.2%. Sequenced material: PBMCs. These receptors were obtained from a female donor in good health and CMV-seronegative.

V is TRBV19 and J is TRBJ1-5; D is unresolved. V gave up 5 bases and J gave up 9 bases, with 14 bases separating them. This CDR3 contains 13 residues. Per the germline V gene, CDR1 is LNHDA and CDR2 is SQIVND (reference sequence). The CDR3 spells CASSPLQVGPQHF. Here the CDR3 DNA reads TGTGCCAGTAGTCCCCTCCAGGTGGGGCCCCAGCATTTT. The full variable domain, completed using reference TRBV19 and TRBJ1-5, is DGGITQSPKYLFRKEGQNVTLSCEQNLNHDAMYWYRQDPGQGLRLIYYSQIVNDFQKGDIAEGYSVSREKKESFPLTVTSAQKNPTAFYLCASSPLQVGPQHFGDGTRLSIL.

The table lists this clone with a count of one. This chain's CDR3 is CASSPQAGWNTGELFF. The CDR3 nucleotides are TGTGCCAGCAGCCCGCAAGCGGGGTGGAACACCGGGGAGCTGTTTTTT. This chain connects TRBV7-2 to TRBJ2-2; 7 bases align to TRBD2. V gave up 5 bases and J gave up 1 base; unmatched junction bases: 7. The CDR3 totals 16 residues. Germline-derived CDR1 and CDR2 are SGHTA and FQGNSA.

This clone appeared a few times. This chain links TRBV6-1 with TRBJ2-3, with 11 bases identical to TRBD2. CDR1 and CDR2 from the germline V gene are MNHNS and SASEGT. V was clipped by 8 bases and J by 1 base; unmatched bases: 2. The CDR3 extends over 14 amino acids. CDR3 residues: CASQLAGGTDTQYF. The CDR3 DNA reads TGTGCCAGCCAACTAGCGGGGGGCACAGATACGCAGTATTTT.

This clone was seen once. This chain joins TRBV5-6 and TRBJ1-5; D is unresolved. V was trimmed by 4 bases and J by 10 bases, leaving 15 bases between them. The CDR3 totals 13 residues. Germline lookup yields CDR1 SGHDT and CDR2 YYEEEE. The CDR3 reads CASSPAEGQPQHF. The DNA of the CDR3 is TGTGCCAGCAGCCCGGCCGAGGGTCAACCCCAGCATTTT.

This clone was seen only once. The CDR3 reads CASSLVPYSGNTIYF. For the CDR3, the DNA is TGCGCCAGCAGCTTGGTTCCGTATTCTGGAAACACCATATATTTT. The chain has TRBV5-1 and TRBJ1-3; D unclear. The CDR3 has 15 residues. Germline V CDR1 and CDR2: SGHRS, YFSETQ. The V end lost 0 bases, the J end lost 1 base, and 8 bases lay between the germline ends.

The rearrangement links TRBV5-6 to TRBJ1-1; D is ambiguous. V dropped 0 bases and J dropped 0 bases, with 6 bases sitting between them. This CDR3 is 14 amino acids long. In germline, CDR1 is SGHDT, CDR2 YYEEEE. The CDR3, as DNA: TGTGCCAGCAGCTTGGGGCTGATGAACACTGAAGCTTTCTTT. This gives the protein CASSLGLMNTEAFF.

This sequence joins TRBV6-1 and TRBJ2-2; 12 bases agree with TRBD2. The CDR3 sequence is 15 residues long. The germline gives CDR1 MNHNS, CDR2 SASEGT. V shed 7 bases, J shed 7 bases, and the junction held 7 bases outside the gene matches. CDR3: CASTLLAGGIGELFF. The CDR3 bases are TGTGCCAGCACCCTACTAGCGGGGGGCATCGGGGAGCTGTTTTTT.

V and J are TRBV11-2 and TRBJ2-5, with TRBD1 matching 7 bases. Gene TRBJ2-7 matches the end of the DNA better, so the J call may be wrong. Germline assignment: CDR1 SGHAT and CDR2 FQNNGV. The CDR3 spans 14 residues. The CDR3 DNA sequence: TGTGCCAGCAGCTTCAACCGGGACAGCTACGAGCAGTACTTC. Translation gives CASSFNRDSYEQYF.

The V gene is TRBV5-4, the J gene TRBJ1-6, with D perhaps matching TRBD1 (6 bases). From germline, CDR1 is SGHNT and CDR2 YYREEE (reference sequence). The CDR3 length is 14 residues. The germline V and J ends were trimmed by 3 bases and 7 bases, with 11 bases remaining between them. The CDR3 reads CASSSTGYNSPLHF. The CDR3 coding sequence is TGTGCCAGCAGCTCCACAGGGTACAATTCACCCCTCCACTTT.

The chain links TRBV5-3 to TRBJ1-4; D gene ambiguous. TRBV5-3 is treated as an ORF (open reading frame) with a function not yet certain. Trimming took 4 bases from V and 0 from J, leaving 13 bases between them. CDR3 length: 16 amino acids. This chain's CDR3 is CARSPPRRTTNEKLFF. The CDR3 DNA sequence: TGTGCCAGAAGCCCGCCTAGGAGGACAACTAATGAAAAACTGTTTTTT.

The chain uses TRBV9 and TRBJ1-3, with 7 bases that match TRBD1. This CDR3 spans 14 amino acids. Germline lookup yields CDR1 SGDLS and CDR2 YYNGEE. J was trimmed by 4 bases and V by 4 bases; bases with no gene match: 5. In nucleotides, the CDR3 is TGTGCCAGCAGCCGCCTAGGGGGCGGAAACACCATATATTTT. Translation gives CASSRLGGGNTIYF.

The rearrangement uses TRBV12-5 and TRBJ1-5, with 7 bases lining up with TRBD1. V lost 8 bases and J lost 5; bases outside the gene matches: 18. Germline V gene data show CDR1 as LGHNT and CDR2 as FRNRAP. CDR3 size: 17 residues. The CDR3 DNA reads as TGTGCTAGTTCCACCCGCAACCTAGGGGGCCCGGATCAGCCCCAGCATTTT. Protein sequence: CASSTRNLGGPDQPQHF.

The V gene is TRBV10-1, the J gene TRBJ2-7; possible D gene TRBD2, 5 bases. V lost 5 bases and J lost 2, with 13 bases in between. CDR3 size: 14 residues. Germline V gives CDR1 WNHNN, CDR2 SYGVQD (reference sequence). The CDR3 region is CASSSSGSPYEQYF. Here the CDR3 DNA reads TGCGCCAGCAGTAGTTCGGGATCACCCTACGAGCAGTACTTC.

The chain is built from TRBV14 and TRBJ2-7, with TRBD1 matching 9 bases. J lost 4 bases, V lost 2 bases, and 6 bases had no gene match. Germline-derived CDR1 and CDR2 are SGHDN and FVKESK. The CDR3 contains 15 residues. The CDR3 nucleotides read TGTGCCAGCAGCCAACAGGGACAGGGAATATACGAGCAGTACTTC. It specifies CASSQQGQGIYEQYF.

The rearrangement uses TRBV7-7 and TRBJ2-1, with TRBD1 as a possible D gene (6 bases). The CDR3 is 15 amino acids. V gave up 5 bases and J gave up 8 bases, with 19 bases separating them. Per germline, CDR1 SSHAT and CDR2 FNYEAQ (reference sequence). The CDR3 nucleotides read TGTGCCAGCAGCCTGGGACATCGGGGTCTAGATGAGCAGTTCTTC. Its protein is CASSLGHRGLDEQFF.

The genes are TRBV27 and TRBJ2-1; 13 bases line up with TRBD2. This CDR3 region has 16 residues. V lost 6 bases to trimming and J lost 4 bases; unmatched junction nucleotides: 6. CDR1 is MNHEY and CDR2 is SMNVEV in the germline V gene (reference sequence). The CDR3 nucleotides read TGTGCCAGCAGCCGACGACTAGCGGGGGGATACAATGAGCAGTTCTTC. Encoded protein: CASSRRLAGGYNEQFF.

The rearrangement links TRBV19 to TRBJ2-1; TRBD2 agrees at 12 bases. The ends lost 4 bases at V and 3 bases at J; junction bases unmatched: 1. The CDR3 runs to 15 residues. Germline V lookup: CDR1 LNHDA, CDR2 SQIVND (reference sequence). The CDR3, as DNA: TGTGCCAGTAGTAGGGGACTAGCGGGCTACAATGAGCAGTTCTTC. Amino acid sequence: CASSRGLAGYNEQFF.

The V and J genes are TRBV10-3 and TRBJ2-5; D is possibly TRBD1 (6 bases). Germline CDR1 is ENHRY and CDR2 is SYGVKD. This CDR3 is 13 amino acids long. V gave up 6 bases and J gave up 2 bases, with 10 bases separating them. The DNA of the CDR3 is TGTGCCATCAGGGACAGTAATCAAGAGACCCAGTACTTC. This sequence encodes CAIRDSNQETQYF.

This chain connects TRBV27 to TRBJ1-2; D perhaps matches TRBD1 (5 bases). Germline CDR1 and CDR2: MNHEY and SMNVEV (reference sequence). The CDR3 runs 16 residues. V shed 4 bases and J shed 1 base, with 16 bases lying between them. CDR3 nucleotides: TGTGCCAGCAGTTCCCTGGGGGGGGTAGGTAACTATGGCTACACCTTC. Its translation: CASSSLGGVGNYGYTF.

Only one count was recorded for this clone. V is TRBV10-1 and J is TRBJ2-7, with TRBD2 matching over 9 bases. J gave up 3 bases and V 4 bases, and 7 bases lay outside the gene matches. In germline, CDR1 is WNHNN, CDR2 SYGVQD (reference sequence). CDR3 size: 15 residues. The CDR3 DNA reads TGCGCCAGCAGTGGTCGGCGGGAGGGCCACTACGAGCAGTACTTC. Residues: CASSGRREGHYEQYF.

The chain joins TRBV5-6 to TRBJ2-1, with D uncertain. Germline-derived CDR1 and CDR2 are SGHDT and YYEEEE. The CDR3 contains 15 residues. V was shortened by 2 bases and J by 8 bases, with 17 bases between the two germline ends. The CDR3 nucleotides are TGTGCCAGCAGCTTAAGGCTAGAACCTCCCTATGAGCAGTTCTTC. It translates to CASSLRLEPPYEQFF.

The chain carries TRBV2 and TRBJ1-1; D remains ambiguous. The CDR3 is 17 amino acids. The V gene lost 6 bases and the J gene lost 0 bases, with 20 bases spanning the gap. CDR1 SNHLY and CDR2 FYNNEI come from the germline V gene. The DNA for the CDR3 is TGTGCCAGCAGCAGAACCGGGAGGGTATCATTGAACACTGAAGCTTTCTTT. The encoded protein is CASSRTGRVSLNTEAFF.

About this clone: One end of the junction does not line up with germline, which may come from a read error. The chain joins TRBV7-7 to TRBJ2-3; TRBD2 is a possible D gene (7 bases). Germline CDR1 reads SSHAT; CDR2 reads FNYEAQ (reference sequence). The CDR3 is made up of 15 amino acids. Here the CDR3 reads CASSLAGAVTDTQYF. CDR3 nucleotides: TGTGCTAGCAGCTTGGCGGGGGCGGTCACAGATACGCAGTATTTT.

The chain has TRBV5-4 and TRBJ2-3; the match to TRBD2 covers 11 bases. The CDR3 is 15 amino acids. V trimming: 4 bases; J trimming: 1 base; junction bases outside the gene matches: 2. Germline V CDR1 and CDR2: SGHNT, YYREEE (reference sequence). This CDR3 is CASSPSGRRTDTQYF. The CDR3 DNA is TGTGCCAGCAGCCCTAGCGGGAGGCGCACAGATACGCAGTATTTT.

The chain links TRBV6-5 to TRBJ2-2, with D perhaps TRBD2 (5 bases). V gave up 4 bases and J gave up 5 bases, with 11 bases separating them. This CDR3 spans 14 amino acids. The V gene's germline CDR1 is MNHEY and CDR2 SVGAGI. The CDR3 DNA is TGTGCCAGCAGTTTGGACTGGGCTACCGGGGAGCTGTTTTTT. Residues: CASSLDWATGELFF.

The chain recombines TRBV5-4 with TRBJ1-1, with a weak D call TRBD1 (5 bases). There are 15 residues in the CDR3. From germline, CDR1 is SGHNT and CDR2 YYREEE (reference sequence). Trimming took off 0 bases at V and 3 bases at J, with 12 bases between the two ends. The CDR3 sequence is CASSLGGHGDTEAFF. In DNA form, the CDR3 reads TGTGCCAGCAGCTTGGGTGGACATGGGGACACTGAAGCTTTCTTT.

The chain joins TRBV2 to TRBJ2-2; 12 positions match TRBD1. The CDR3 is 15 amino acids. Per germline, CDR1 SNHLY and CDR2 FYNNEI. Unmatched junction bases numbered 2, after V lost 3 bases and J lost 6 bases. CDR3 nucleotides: TGTGCCAGCAGTGATGGGACAGGGGGCGCCGGGGAGCTGTTTTTT. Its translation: CASSDGTGGAGELFF.

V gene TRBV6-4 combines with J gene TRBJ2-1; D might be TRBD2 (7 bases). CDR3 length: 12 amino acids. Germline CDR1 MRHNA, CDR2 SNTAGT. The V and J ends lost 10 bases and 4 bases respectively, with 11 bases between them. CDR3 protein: CATRGAYNEQFF. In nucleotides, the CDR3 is TGTGCCACCCGGGGGGCTTACAATGAGCAGTTCTTC.

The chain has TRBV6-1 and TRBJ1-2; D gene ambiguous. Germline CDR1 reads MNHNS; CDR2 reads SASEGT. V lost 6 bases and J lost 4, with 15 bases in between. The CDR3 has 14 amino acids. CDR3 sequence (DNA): TGTGCCAGCAGCCCCCGGGGTCCGCTCTATGGCTACACCTTC. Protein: CASSPRGPLYGYTF.

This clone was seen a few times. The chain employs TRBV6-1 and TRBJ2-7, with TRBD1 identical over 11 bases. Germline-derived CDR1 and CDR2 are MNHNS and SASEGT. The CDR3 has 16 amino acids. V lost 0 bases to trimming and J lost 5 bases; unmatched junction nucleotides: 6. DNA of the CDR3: TGTGCCAGCAGTGAAGCTCGGGACAGGGGGTTGGACGAGCAGTACTTC. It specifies CASSEARDRGLDEQYF.

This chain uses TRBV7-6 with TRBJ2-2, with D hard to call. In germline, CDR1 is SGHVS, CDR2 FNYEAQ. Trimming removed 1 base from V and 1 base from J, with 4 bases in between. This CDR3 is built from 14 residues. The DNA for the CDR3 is TGTGCCAGCAGCTTAGTCCAGAACACCGGGGAGCTGTTTTTT. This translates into CASSLVQNTGELFF. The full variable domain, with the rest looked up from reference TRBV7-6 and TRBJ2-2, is GAGVSQSPRYKVTKRGQDVALRCDPISGHVSLYWYRQALGQGPEFLTYFNYEAQQDKSGLPNDRFSAERPEGSISTLTIQRTEQRDSAMYRCASSLVQNTGELFFGEGSRLTVL.

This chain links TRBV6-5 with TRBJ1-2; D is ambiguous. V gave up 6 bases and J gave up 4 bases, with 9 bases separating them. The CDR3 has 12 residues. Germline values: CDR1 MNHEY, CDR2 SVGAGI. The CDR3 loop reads CASSLSVYGYTF. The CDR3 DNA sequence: TGTGCCAGCAGCCTCTCAGTCTATGGCTACACCTTC.